The 12 T cell receptor beta chains in this list originate from one sample, sequenced in a study of shared clonotypes between healthy human individuals. The protocol was immunoSEQ multiplex PCR, while the TCRdb copy is restricted to in-frame clones and leaves out a portion. The data show about 2.4 million clones, more than 85% seen once. Sequencing was performed on naive CD4+ T cells from PBMCs. The subset was: CD45RA+ positively selected. The receptors were gathered from a man between 18 and 29 years old in good health. Some clones in this sample may be carry-over from other donors' samples.

The rearrangement links TRBV2 to TRBJ2-7; no reliable D call. CDR1 is SNHLY and CDR2 is FYNNEI in the germline V gene. V lost 8 bases to trimming and J lost 3 bases, with 8 bases between them. The CDR3 contains 11 residues. The CDR3 is CASAPLYEQYF. CDR3 in DNA: TGTGCCAGCGCCCCGCTCTACGAGCAGTACTTC. The entire variable domain, with the rest obtained from reference TRBV2 and TRBJ2-7, is as follows: EPEVTQTPSHQVTQMGQEVILRCVPISNHLYFYWYRQILGQKVEFLVSFYNNEISEKSEIFDDQFSVERPDGSNFTLKIRSTKLEDSAMYFCASAPLYEQYFGPGTRLTVT.

To note about this clone: At the DNA level, this CDR3 is encoded by other sequences in the same sample as well. The gene calls are TRBV5-1 and TRBJ2-5; no definite D call. Germline V CDR1 and CDR2: SGHRS, YFSETQ. V gave up 0 bases and J gave up 4 bases, with 10 bases separating them. CDR3 length: 14 amino acids. For the CDR3, the DNA is TGCGCCAGCAGCTTGGCGTTGGGCCGAGAGACCCAGTACTTC. Encoded protein: CASSLALGRETQYF.

This chain connects TRBV11-2 to TRBJ1-2, with TRBD1 matching over 9 bases. There are 14 residues in the CDR3. In germline, CDR1 is SGHAT, CDR2 FQNNGV. After removal of 4 bases from V and 10 bases from J, the junction contained 10 bases not matched to a gene. The CDR3: CASSSPGQGKAYTF. The CDR3 coding sequence is TGTGCCAGCAGCTCGCCGGGACAGGGAAAAGCCTACACCTTC.

The chain joins TRBV6-5 to TRBJ2-2; 11 positions agree with TRBD2. With V trimmed by 3 bases and J by 6 bases, 3 bases remained unmatched. Germline CDR1 MNHEY, CDR2 SVGAGI. The CDR3 is 15 amino acids. CDR3: CASSYLAGGSGELFF. CDR3 coding DNA: TGTGCCAGCAGTTATTTAGCGGGAGGGTCCGGGGAGCTGTTTTTT.

The V gene is TRBV15, the J gene TRBJ1-5; no clear D. The CDR3 totals 14 residues. The V end was cut by 2 bases, the J end by 4 bases, with 9 bases between. Germline values: CDR1 LNHNV, CDR2 YYDKDF (reference sequence). The DNA for the CDR3 is TGTGCCACCAGCAGACCTGACCTAAATCAGCCCCAGCATTTT. This codes for CATSRPDLNQPQHF.

This chain links TRBV7-9 with TRBJ1-1; tentatively, D is TRBD1 (6 bases). The CDR3 covers 17 residues. Trimming shortened V by 1 base and J by 2 bases, and 17 bases separated the two germline ends. Looked up from germline, CDR1 is SEHNR and CDR2 is FQNEAQ (reference sequence). CDR3 region: CASSLVQGGTKNTEAFF. CDR3 bases: TGTGCCAGCAGCTTAGTGCAAGGGGGGACAAAAAACACTGAAGCTTTCTTT.

The chain uses TRBV5-1 and TRBJ2-6; 7 positions agree with TRBD1. Per germline, CDR1 SGHRS and CDR2 YFSETQ. V was clipped by 5 bases and J by 0 bases; unmatched bases: 8. The CDR3 spans 17 residues. In nucleotides, the CDR3 is TGCGCCAGCAGACCCCCCGGGGACAGCTCTGGGGCCAACGTCCTGACTTTC. This sequence encodes CASRPPGDSSGANVLTF.

V and J are TRBV30 and TRBJ2-7; the match to TRBD2 covers 9 bases. The V segment lost 0 bases and the J segment 4 bases; nucleotides outside the gene matches: 4. CDR3 size: 14 residues. Germline values: CDR1 GTSNPN, CDR2 SVGIG (reference sequence). CDR3 nucleotide sequence: TGTGCCTGGAGTGTATCTAGCGGGATGTACGAGCAGTACTTC. It yields the protein CAWSVSSGMYEQYF.

This chain connects TRBV10-3 to TRBJ2-7; D is uncertain. The germline V and J ends were trimmed by 2 bases and 2 bases, with 10 bases remaining between them. This CDR3 comprises 14 residues. CDR1 ENHRY and CDR2 SYGVKD come from the germline V gene. The CDR3 here is CAISEVGSTYEQYF. The CDR3 DNA is TGTGCCATCAGTGAGGTTGGCTCAACCTACGAGCAGTACTTC.

This rearrangement joins TRBV15 to TRBJ2-6; D may be TRBD1 (6 bases). V shed 1 base and J shed 2 bases, with 9 bases lying between them. CDR3 length equals 16 residues. CDR1 is LNHNV, CDR2 YYDKDF, per germline (reference sequence). This chain's CDR3 is CATSRGNRAGANVLTF. CDR3 coding DNA: TGTGCCACCAGCAGAGGTAACAGGGCTGGGGCCAACGTCCTGACTTTC.

This sequence joins TRBV27 and TRBJ1-1; D is undetermined. V was clipped by 3 bases and J by 3 bases, with 17 bases between them. The CDR3 runs 16 residues. Germline CDR1 and CDR2: MNHEY and SMNVEV (reference sequence). CDR3 amino acids: CASSFGPFTLDTEAFF. The CDR3 DNA sequence: TGTGCCAGCAGTTTTGGGCCTTTCACGTTGGACACTGAAGCTTTCTTT.

V gene TRBV6-5 combines with J gene TRBJ2-5; TRBD1 is a possible D gene (6 bases). Germline V gene data show CDR1 as MNHEY and CDR2 as SVGAGI. Trimming took off 0 bases at V and 5 bases at J, with 16 bases between the two ends. This CDR3 comprises 16 residues. CDR3: CASSYSWTAPRETQYF. In DNA form, the CDR3 reads TGTGCCAGCAGTTACTCGTGGACAGCCCCACGGGAGACCCAGTACTTC.